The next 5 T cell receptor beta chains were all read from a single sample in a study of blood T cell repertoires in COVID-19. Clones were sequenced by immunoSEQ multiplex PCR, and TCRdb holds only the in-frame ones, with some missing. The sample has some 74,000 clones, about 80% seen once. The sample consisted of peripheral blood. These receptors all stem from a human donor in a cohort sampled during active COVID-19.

The CDR3 loop reads CASSSTGLATNEKLFF. DNA for the CDR3: TGTGCCAGCTCATCAACAGGGCTTGCAACTAATGAAAAACTGTTTTTT. The chain employs TRBV18 and TRBJ1-4, with TRBD1 as a possible D gene (6 bases). CDR1 and CDR2 (germline): KGHSH, LQKENI. The CDR3 is made up of 16 amino acids. Trimming took off 5 bases at V and 0 bases at J, with 13 bases between the two ends.

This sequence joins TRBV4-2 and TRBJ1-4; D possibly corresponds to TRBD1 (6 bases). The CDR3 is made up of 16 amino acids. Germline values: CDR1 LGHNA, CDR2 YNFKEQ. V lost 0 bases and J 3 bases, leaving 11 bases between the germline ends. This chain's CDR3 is CASSQDPGGPNEKLFF. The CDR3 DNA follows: TGTGCCAGCAGCCAAGATCCGGGGGGGCCTAATGAAAAACTGTTTTTT.

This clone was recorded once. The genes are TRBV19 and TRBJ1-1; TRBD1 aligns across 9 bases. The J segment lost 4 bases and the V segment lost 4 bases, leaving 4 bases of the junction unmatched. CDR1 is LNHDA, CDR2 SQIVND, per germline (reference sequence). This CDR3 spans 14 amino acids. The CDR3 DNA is TGTGCCAGTAGTAGACAGGGGGAGGGCACTGAAGCTTTCTTT. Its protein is CASSRQGEGTEAFF. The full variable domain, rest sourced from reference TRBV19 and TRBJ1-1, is DGGITQSPKYLFRKEGQNVTLSCEQNLNHDAMYWYRQDPGQGLRLIYYSQIVNDFQKGDIAEGYSVSREKKESFPLTVTSAQKNPTAFYLCASSRQGEGTEAFFGQGTRLTVV.

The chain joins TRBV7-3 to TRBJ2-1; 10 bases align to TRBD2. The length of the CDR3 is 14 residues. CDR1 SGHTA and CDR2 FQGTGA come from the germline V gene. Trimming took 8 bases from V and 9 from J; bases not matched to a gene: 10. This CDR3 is CASSRASGGGEQFF. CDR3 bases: TGTGCCAGCTCAAGGGCTAGCGGGGGCGGTGAGCAGTTCTTC.

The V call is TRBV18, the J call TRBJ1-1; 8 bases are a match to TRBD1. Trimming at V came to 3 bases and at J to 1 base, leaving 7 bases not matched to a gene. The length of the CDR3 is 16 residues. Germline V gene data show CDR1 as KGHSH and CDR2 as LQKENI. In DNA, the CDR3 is TGTGCCAGCTCACCTCAGGGGGCGACCGCGAACACTGAAGCTTTCTTT. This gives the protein CASSPQGATANTEAFF.